These T cell receptor beta chains were read from a single sample in a study of T cells in Graves' hyperthyroidism and ophthalmopathy. Each CDR3 protein gets one entry after TCRdb re-called the multiplex PCR reads with MiXCR. The sample has some 800,000 distinct CDR3 sequences, around 39% seen once. The sample consisted of blood. The receptors come from a man younger than 35 with Graves' hyperthyroidism. CDR3s include the opening cysteine and the closing phenylalanine or tryptophan. A D gene is named only where the DNA matches it firmly. The size field is filled for only some rows; it gives once, few, many or a size class.

>15|-|-|TRBV20-1|TRBJ1-6
TGCAGTGCTACCAACAGGGTTGGGTATAATTCACCCCTCCACTTT
CSATNRVGYNSPLHF
>15|-|-|TRBV6-1|TRBJ1-5
TGTGCCAGCCAACTATACAGGGATAACAATCAGCCCCAGCATTTT
CASQLYRDNNQPQHF
>14|many|-|TRBV7-3|TRBJ2-2
TGTGCCAGCAGCTTTGGACAGAACACCGGGGAGCTGTTTTTT
CASSFGQNTGELFF
>12|-|-|TRBV6-6|TRBJ1-2
TGTGCCAGCAGACACGGCTCATATGGCTACACCTTC
CASRHGSYGYTF
>15|few|TRBD2|TRBV4-1|TRBJ2-7
TGCGCCAGCAGCGGCGGAGGCGGGGGGTCCTACGAGCAGTACTTC
CASSGGGGGSYEQYF
>13|few|-|TRBV14|TRBJ2-5
TGTGCCAGCAGCCAACAGATCGGGGAGACCCAGTACTTC
CASSQQIGETQYF
>15|many|-|TRBV19|TRBJ1-1
TGTGCCAGTAGCCCTCTGGACGCTGCTGCGGTACGAGCTTTCTTT
CASSPLDAAAVRAFF
>13|-|-|TRBV11-2|TRBJ2-5
TGTGCCAGCAGAAGGGGCCCCCAAGAGACCCAGTACTTC
CASRRGPQETQYF
>15|-|TRBD1|TRBV19|TRBJ1-5
TGTGCCAGTAGTATAAACAGGGGATCGGGGCAGCCCCAGCATTTT
CASSINRGSGQPQHF
>14|-|-|TRBV7-9|TRBJ1-1
TGTGCCAGCACCTACACTTGGGGGAACACTGAAGCTTTCTTT
CASTYTWGNTEAFF